This T cell receptor beta chain is from a study of T cells in Graves' hyperthyroidism and ophthalmopathy. Study results and limitations: Patients with ophthalmopathy were separated from those with stable hyperthyroidism by a 13 V-J model.

This clonotype was picked up many times. Its matching antigen is unknown. Stable disease denoted Graves' hyperthyroidism without ophthalmopathy progression within 18 months. A patient was excluded if there was uncontrolled infection, other autoimmune disease, pregnancy or lactation. CDR1 is SQVTM, CDR2 ANQGSEA, per germline. Trimming at V came to 8 bases and at J to 7 bases, leaving 12 bases not matched to a gene. CDR3 length equals 13 residues. Amplified TCR beta CDR3 regions came from RNA transcripts. The HTBI primer set drove a first-round RT-PCR of the TCR CDR3. MiXCR was run by TCRdb on the multiplex PCR reads, yielding one entry per CDR3 protein. The sample records roughly 700,000 distinct CDR3 sequences, over 35% being singletons.

V usage is TRBV29-1 and J usage is TRBJ1-2; 8 bases align to TRBD1. Specimen: blood. The TCR comes from a middle-aged woman with Graves' hyperthyroidism. The CDR3 spells CSTPERQGPGYTF. The DNA of the CDR3 is TGCAGCACCCCGGAGAGACAGGGGCCTGGCTACACCTTC.